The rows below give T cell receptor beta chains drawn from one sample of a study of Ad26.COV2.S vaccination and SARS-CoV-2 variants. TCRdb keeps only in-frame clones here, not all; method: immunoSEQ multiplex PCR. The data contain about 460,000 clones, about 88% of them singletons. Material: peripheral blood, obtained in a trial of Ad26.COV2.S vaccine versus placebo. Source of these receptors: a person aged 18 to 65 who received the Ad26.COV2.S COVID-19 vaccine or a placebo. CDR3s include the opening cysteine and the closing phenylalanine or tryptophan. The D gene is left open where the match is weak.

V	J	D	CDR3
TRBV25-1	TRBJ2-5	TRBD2	CASSPRTSGGLAQYF
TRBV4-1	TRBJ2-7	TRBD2	CASSQRGLAGGMGYEQYF
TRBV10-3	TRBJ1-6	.	CAISEPAGAGYNSPLHF
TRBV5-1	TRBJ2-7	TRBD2	CASSFGAGGLDEQYF
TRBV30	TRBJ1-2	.	CAWSALKGRQSGYTF
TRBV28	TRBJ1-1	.	CASSPSTRIRGEAFF
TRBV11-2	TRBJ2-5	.	CASSLVGGPRETQYF
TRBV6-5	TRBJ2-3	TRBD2	CASRSGLASDTQYF
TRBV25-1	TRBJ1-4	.	CASSESGQLNEKLFF
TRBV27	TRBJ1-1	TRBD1	CASSLTQGAWDEAFF
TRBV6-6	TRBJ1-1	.	CASSYSSQGEAFF
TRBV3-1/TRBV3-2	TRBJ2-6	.	CASSQVEAGANVLTF
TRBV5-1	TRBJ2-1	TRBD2	CASRSRAGAYNEQFF
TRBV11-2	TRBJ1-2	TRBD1	CTSSQTGDGYTF
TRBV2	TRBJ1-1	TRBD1	CASRGQGSGTEAFF
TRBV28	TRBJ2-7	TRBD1	CASRTGTVYYEQYF
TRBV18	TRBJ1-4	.	CASSPPGSRNEKLFF
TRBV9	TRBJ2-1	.	CASSDSGNGYNEQFF
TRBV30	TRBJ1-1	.	CAWTSRGWGEAFF
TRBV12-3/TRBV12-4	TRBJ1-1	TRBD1	CASSLVQGAEAFF
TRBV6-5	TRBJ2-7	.	CASRRQAYEQYF
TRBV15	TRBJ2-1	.	CATRSGNEQFF
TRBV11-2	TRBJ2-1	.	CASSSWIFLQFF
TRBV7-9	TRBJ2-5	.	CASSHYSQETQYF
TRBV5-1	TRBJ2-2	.	CASSLRQRATGELFF
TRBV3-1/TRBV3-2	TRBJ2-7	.	CASSQAIRGAYEQYF
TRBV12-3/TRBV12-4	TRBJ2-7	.	CASSLEPRGQYF
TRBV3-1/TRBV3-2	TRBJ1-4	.	CASSRDGHEKLFF
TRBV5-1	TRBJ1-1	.	CASSLGMVLGHTEAFF
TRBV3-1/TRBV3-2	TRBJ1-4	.	CASSQDGCEKLFF
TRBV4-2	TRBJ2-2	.	CASSQWVVRTNTGELFF
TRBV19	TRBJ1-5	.	CASSIQGDQPQHF
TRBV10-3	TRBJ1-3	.	CAIRSGVGGTGNTIYF
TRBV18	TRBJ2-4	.	CASSPHYNIQYF
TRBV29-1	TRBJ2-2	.	CSVEGYREKNTGELFF
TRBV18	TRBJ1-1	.	CASSPNSGRPGTEAFF
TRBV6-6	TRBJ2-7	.	CASSPTGTPTPYEQYF
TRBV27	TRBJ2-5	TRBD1	CASSFRGPKETQYF
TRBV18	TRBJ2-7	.	CASSPTVTSSYEQYF
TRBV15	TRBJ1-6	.	CATSRDGPGLYSYNSPLHF
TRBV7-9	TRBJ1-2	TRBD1	CASSLAVGDRENPYYGYTF